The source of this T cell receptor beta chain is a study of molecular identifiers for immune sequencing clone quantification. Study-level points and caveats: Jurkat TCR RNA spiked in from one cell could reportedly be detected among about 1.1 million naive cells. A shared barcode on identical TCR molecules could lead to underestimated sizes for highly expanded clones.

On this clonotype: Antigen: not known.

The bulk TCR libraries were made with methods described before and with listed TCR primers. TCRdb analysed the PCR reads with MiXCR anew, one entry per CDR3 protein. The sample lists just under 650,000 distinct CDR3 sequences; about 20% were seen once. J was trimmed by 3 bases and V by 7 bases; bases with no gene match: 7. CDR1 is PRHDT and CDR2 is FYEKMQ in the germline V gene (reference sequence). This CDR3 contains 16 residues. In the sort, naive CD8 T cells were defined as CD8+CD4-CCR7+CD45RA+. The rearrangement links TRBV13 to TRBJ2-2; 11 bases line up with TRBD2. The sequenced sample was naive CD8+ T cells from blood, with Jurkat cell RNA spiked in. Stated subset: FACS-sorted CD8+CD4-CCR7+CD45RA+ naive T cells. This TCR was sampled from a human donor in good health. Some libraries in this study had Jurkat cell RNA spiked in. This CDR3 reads CASTPTSGEDTGELFF. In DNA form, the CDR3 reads TGTGCCAGCACACCGACTAGCGGGGAGGACACCGGGGAGCTGTTTTTT.